A single sample gave rise to the 7 T cell receptor beta chains below, sequenced in a study of breast tumors, draining lymph nodes, adjacent tissues. TCRdb processed the multiplex PCR reads anew with MiXCR; each CDR3 protein has one entry. The sample lists 11,000 or so distinct CDR3 sequences, under 40% seen once, with approximately 15% in the top ten. Sample: breast tumor tissue. Source of these receptors: a female donor with breast cancer. Some clones in this sample may be carry-over from other donors' samples.

This clonotype showed up many times. The rearrangement uses TRBV3-1 and TRBJ2-7; TRBD2 might be the D (6 bases). Germline values: CDR1 LGHDT, CDR2 YNNKEL (reference sequence). The CDR3 spans 15 residues. The V gene lost 1 base and the J gene lost 3 bases, with 13 bases spanning the gap. This CDR3 reads CASSQAGDGDYEQYF. DNA of the CDR3: TGTGCCAGCAGCCAAGCGGGGGACGGAGACTACGAGCAGTACTTC.

The chain has TRBV20-1 and TRBJ2-7; TRBD1 aligns across 9 bases. This CDR3 is 15 amino acids long. V lost 6 bases and J lost 6; bases outside the gene matches: 15. Germline lookup yields CDR1 DFQATT and CDR2 SNEGSKA (reference sequence). Here the CDR3 reads CSATYAWGQGAEQYF. CDR3 coding DNA: TGCAGTGCCACTTACGCCTGGGGACAGGGAGCCGAGCAGTACTTC.

This clonotype has at least ten counts. The V gene is TRBV5-1, the J gene TRBJ1-5; D is undetermined. The CDR3 is made up of 14 amino acids. CDR1 is SGHRS and CDR2 is YFSETQ in the germline V gene. Trimming removed 0 bases from V and 9 bases from J, with 13 bases in between. In DNA, the CDR3 is TGCGCCAGCAGCTTGGAGGTAGGGAGAGGGCCCCAGCATTTT. Its protein is CASSLEVGRGPQHF.

The count of this clonotype is one. The chain is built from TRBV6-6 and TRBJ2-5; D gene unclear. The germline V and J ends were trimmed by 1 base and 4 bases, with 10 bases remaining between them. CDR3 size: 14 residues. Germline CDR1 reads MNHNY; CDR2 reads SVGAGI (reference sequence). For the CDR3, the DNA is TGTGCCAGCAGTTACTATCCAGGAGTAGAGACCCAGTACTTC. Its translation is CASSYYPGVETQYF.

The sample holds a few counts of this clonotype. The CDR3 reads CASSPLVGTASKNIQYF. The CDR3 DNA reads TGTGCCAGCAGTCCACTTGTGGGGACAGCTTCTAAAAACATTCAGTACTTC. V is TRBV27 and J is TRBJ2-4, with 7 bases identical to TRBD1. The CDR3 covers 17 residues. The J segment lost 4 bases and the V segment lost 5 bases, leaving 14 bases of the junction unmatched. CDR1 and CDR2 from the germline V gene are MNHEY and SMNVEV (reference sequence).

The rearrangement joins TRBV20-1 to TRBJ1-3; 8 bases line up with TRBD1. The CDR3 is made up of 14 amino acids. The V gene's germline CDR1 is DFQATT and CDR2 SNEGSKA (reference sequence). V gave up 6 bases and J gave up 3 bases; unmatched junction bases: 7. CDR3 in DNA: TGCAGTGCGGCCTATACAGGGGGTGGAAACACCATATATTTT. Residues: CSAAYTGGGNTIYF.

This chain links TRBV5-1 with TRBJ2-3, with D unclear. Germline V lookup: CDR1 SGHRS, CDR2 YFSETQ. CDR3 length: 13 amino acids. V was clipped by 8 bases and J by 1 base, with 11 bases between them. This CDR3 reads CASNDPGTDTQYF. Here the CDR3 DNA reads TGCGCCAGTAATGACCCTGGCACAGATACGCAGTATTTT.